This T cell receptor (beta chain) comes out of a study of blood T cell repertoires in COVID-19. Overall study context: The study drew acute and convalescent COVID-19 samples from the United States, Italy and Spain. From T cells, B-cell-depleted T cells, or PBMCs came the material, which was cDNA or gDNA.

This CDR3 comprises 14 residues. The V end was cut by 4 bases, the J end by 2 bases, with 11 bases between. Germline V gene lookup returns CDR1 LNHNV and CDR2 YYDKDF (reference sequence). In the authors' methods: Amplification with reference gene primers provided the estimates of nucleated cell counts. Sequencing was performed with immunoSEQ multiplex PCR; in TCRdb, only in-frame clones are kept and a portion is missing. That table gives V, J and clone size, and the DNA gave D and trimming. The data contain fewer than 200,000 clones, 80% to 90% of them seen just once; the ten biggest clones take up 1.1%.

Sequencing was done on a sample of peripheral blood. The origin of this receptor is a man aged 40-50 years with acute or convalescent COVID-19. V usage is TRBV15 and J usage is TRBJ2-5; maybe TRBD1 (5 bases). The CDR3 spells CATSNRRLQETQYF. For the CDR3, the DNA is TGTGCCACCAGCAACAGGCGACTTCAAGAGACCCAGTACTTC. Supplemented by reference TRBV15 and TRBJ2-5, the full variable domain reads DAMVIQNPRYQVTQFGKPVTLSCSQTLNHNVMYWYQQKSSQAPKLLFHYYDKDFNNEADTPDNFQSRRPNTSFCFLDIRSPGLGDTAMYLCATSNRRLQETQYFGPGTRLLVL.